One and the same sample provided the 29 T cell receptor beta chains below, sequenced in a study of Ad26.COV2.S vaccination and SARS-CoV-2 variants. Repertoires were generated with immunoSEQ multiplex PCR, while TCRdb's copy carries only in-frame clones and drops some. The profile covers some 250,000 clones, with around 89% appearing a single time and roughly a tenth taken by the ten largest. Treatment defined: roughly 18 received Ad26.COV2.S at low or high dose, single or two shots; about 5 received placebo; per-sample allocation not given. Each sample was drawn 63 days after the first injection (of vaccine or placebo). Source: peripheral blood, taken in a trial of Ad26.COV2.S vaccine versus placebo. The receptors were gathered from a person between 18 and 59 years old who received the Ad26.COV2.S COVID-19 vaccine or a placebo.

This chain connects TRBV30 to TRBJ2-7, with 10 positions matching TRBD1. This CDR3 has 16 residues. CDR1 and CDR2 from the germline V gene are GTSNPN and SVGIG (reference sequence). V shed 0 bases and J 3 bases; nucleotides not matched to a gene: 8. The CDR3 sequence is CAWSVPGQGVYYEQYF. For the CDR3, the DNA is TGTGCCTGGAGTGTACCCGGACAGGGGGTTTACTACGAGCAGTACTTC.

V is TRBV7-2 and J is TRBJ2-7, with 12 bases matching TRBD1. Germline lookup yields CDR1 SGHTA and CDR2 FQGNSA. The CDR3 covers 16 residues. V lost 1 base, J lost 7 bases, and 8 bases stayed unmatched. CDR3 bases: TGTGCCAGCAGCTTAGGGGGGACAGGGGGCTGGCGGGAGCAGTACTTC. As protein: CASSLGGTGGWREQYF.

The chain is built from TRBV15 and TRBJ2-5, with D perhaps matching TRBD2 (5 bases). This CDR3 is 16 amino acids long. With 0 bases removed from V and 3 bases from J, the gap between germline ends came to 14 bases. Germline CDR1 is LNHNV and CDR2 is YYDKDF (reference sequence). The CDR3 DNA reads as TGTGCCACCAGCAGAGATCCCAGCGGCTTCGAAGAGACCCAGTACTTC. This encodes CATSRDPSGFEETQYF.

The gene calls are TRBV5-4 and TRBJ2-4; D may be TRBD1 (5 bases). V was shortened by 3 bases and J by 8 bases, with 15 bases between the two germline ends. Germline CDR1 and CDR2: SGHNT and YYREEE (reference sequence). The CDR3 is made up of 14 amino acids. The CDR3 nucleotides read TGTGCCAGCAGCTCGATGGGGCTTCGGGACATTCAGTACTTC. Encoded protein: CASSSMGLRDIQYF.

This chain connects TRBV7-3 to TRBJ2-7; perhaps TRBD2 as D (6 bases). CDR1 and CDR2 from the germline V gene are SGHTA and FQGTGA. The CDR3 has 16 amino acids. V lost 1 base and J 6 bases, leaving 19 bases between the germline ends. CDR3 loop: CASSLNEGPAGSEQYF. The CDR3, as DNA: TGTGCCAGCAGCTTAAACGAAGGGCCGGCCGGGAGCGAGCAGTACTTC.

V and J are TRBV27 and TRBJ1-6, with D perhaps matching TRBD1 (6 bases). Germline V gene sequence: CDR1 MNHEY, CDR2 SMNVEV (reference sequence). The CDR3 loop spans 17 amino acids. Between the trimmed V and J ends, which lost 6 bases and 0 bases, there was a span of 15 bases. CDR3 region: CASRPLTGRSYNSPLHF. CDR3 bases: TGTGCCAGCAGACCATTGACAGGTCGCTCCTATAATTCACCCCTCCACTTT.

The chain is built from TRBV25-1 and TRBJ2-3; D remains ambiguous. V shed 1 base and J shed 0 bases, with 11 bases lying between them. CDR1 is MGHDK, CDR2 SYGVNS, per germline. The CDR3 runs 16 residues. This chain's CDR3 is CASSESERTSTDTQYF. The CDR3 nucleotides read TGTGCCAGCAGTGAATCCGAGCGAACTAGCACAGATACGCAGTATTTT.

This rearrangement joins TRBV28 to TRBJ1-3, with D unresolved. The germline V and J ends were trimmed by 2 bases and 2 bases, with 13 bases remaining between them. The germline V gene encodes CDR1 MDHEN and CDR2 SYDVKM. This CDR3 spans 16 amino acids. CDR3 sequence (DNA): TGTGCCAGCAGTTTAGCAACCAGGACGCCTGGAAACACCATATATTTT. This encodes CASSLATRTPGNTIYF. Full variable domain (rest looked up from reference TRBV28 and TRBJ1-3): DVKVTQSSRYLVKRTGEKVFLECVQDMDHENMFWYRQDPGLGLRLIYFSYDVKMKEKGDIPEGYSVSREKKERFSLILESASTNQTSMYLCASSLATRTPGNTIYFGEGSWLTVV.

This chain connects TRBV29-1 to TRBJ2-5; maybe TRBD2 (5 bases). The germline gives CDR1 SQVTM, CDR2 ANQGSEA. Trimming pared 7 bases from V and 5 bases from J, leaving 14 bases between. The CDR3 length is 12 residues. The CDR3 DNA sequence: TGCAGCGCCATCTTTTCGGGGGAGACCCAGTACTTC. As protein: CSAIFSGETQYF.

The V gene is TRBV7-2, the J gene TRBJ2-2, with 9 bases matching TRBD1. The CDR3 spans 15 residues. With V trimmed by 4 bases and J by 7 bases, 7 bases remained unmatched. Germline loops: CDR1 SGHTA, CDR2 FQGNSA. In DNA, the CDR3 is TGTGCCAGCAGCTGGCCGGGACAGGGCGGCGGGGAGCTGTTTTTT. Translated, it gives CASSWPGQGGGELFF.

The chain is built from TRBV28 and TRBJ1-5; 9 positions match TRBD1. V lost 6 bases and J lost 7; bases outside the gene matches: 10. This CDR3 has 15 residues. Germline CDR1 MDHEN, CDR2 SYDVKM. CDR3 bases: TGTGCCAGCAGAATCCGGGGACAGGGAAGCCAGCCCCAGCATTTT. Encoded protein: CASRIRGQGSQPQHF.

The chain couples TRBV15 to TRBJ2-7; 8 nucleotides line up with TRBD2. CDR1 is LNHNV and CDR2 is YYDKDF in the germline V gene (reference sequence). The CDR3 contains 15 residues. J gave up 0 bases and V 3 bases, and 4 bases lay outside the gene matches. The CDR3 spells CATSRETSASYEQYF. In DNA, the CDR3 is TGTGCCACCAGCAGGGAGACTAGCGCCTCCTACGAGCAGTACTTC. Full variable domain (outside the CDR3, taken from reference TRBV15 and TRBJ2-7): DAMVIQNPRYQVTQFGKPVTLSCSQTLNHNVMYWYQQKSSQAPKLLFHYYDKDFNNEADTPDNFQSRRPNTSFCFLDIRSPGLGDTAMYLCATSRETSASYEQYFGPGTRLTVT.

This sequence joins TRBV2 and TRBJ2-2, with a possible D match to TRBD1 (5 bases). V was clipped by 4 bases and J by 7 bases, with 10 bases between them. The CDR3 is 13 amino acids. Germline CDR1 reads SNHLY; CDR2 reads FYNNEI. This CDR3 reads CASSAGIFGELFF. The CDR3 DNA sequence: TGTGCCAGCAGTGCAGGGATCTTCGGGGAGCTGTTTTTT.

The chain uses TRBV20-1 and TRBJ1-2; D gene ambiguous. The germline V and J ends were trimmed by 0 bases and 8 bases, with 7 bases remaining between them. Germline-derived CDR1 and CDR2 are DFQATT and SNEGSKA (reference sequence). The CDR3 contains 11 residues. CDR3 protein: CSARDDVGYTF. CDR3 in DNA: TGCAGTGCTAGAGATGACGTCGGCTACACCTTC.

This chain links TRBV18 with TRBJ2-7; D gene unclear. Trimming took 1 base from V and 2 from J, leaving 9 bases between them. From germline, CDR1 is KGHSH and CDR2 LQKENI. This CDR3 spans 14 amino acids. The CDR3, as DNA: TGTGCCAGCTCACCACAAGGGTTGGCCTACGAGCAGTACTTC. It is translated as CASSPQGLAYEQYF.

The gene calls are TRBV30 and TRBJ1-5, with TRBD1 matching over 9 bases. The V segment lost 7 bases and the J segment 4 bases; nucleotides outside the gene matches: 8. This CDR3 comprises 14 residues. The germline V gene has CDR1 GTSNPN and CDR2 SVGIG (reference sequence). The CDR3 DNA follows: TGTGCCTCAGCCTGGGGGACAGGGAATCAGCCCCAGCATTTT. It encodes CASAWGTGNQPQHF. The full variable domain, completed using reference TRBV30 and TRBJ1-5, is SQTIHQWPATLVQPVGSPLSLECTVEGTSNPNLYWYRQAAGRGLQLLFYSVGIGQISSEVPQNLSASRPQDRQFILSSKKLLLSDSGFYLCASAWGTGNQPQHFGDGTRLSIL.

CDR3 sequence reads: CASSRAGNEQFF. CDR3 sequence (DNA): TGTGCCAGCAGCCGCGCAGGCAATGAGCAGTTCTTC. V is TRBV7-2 and J is TRBJ2-1; no clear D gene. V was shortened by 5 bases and J by 6 bases, with 8 bases between the two germline ends. This CDR3 is built from 12 residues. From germline, CDR1 is SGHTA and CDR2 FQGNSA.

This rearrangement joins TRBV5-1 to TRBJ2-2; possible D gene TRBD1, 6 bases. The CDR3 runs 15 residues. CDR1 and CDR2 from the germline V gene are SGHRS and YFSETQ. Between the trimmed V and J ends, which lost 4 bases and 7 bases, there was a span of 17 bases. This chain's CDR3 is CASSVGTLMDGELFF. In DNA form, the CDR3 reads TGCGCCAGCAGCGTGGGGACACTTATGGACGGGGAGCTGTTTTTT.

The CDR3 is CASSMDSNEQFF. CDR3 nucleotide sequence: TGTGCCAGCAGCATGGACAGCAATGAGCAGTTCTTC. The J gene is TRBJ2-1, the V gene TRBV9; a possible D gene is TRBD1 (6 bases). The length of the CDR3 is 12 residues. Trimming removed 4 bases from V and 6 bases from J, with 8 bases in between. From germline, CDR1 is SGDLS and CDR2 YYNGEE.

The chain carries TRBV10-3 and TRBJ1-2, with 7 bases matching TRBD1. Germline assignment: CDR1 ENHRY and CDR2 SYGVKD. The CDR3 spans 17 residues. The V segment lost 0 bases and the J segment 1 base; nucleotides outside the gene matches: 8. The CDR3 reads CAISESGQPYFNYGYTF. The DNA for the CDR3 is TGTGCCATCAGTGAGTCGGGACAGCCATATTTTAACTATGGCTACACCTTC.

This clone turned up a few times. CDR3 loop: CASSISGTSGSFPTDTQYF. The CDR3 nucleotides are TGTGCCAGCAGCATCTCTGGGACTAGCGGGAGTTTCCCCACAGATACGCAGTATTTT. The V gene is TRBV9, the J gene TRBJ2-3; 14 nucleotides match TRBD2. J was trimmed by 2 bases and V by 4 bases; bases with no gene match: 12. CDR1 is SGDLS and CDR2 is YYNGEE in the germline V gene. The CDR3 has 19 residues.

The V and J genes are TRBV6-6 and TRBJ1-5; no clear D gene. CDR3 length equals 13 residues. CDR1 and CDR2 from the germline V gene are MNHNY and SVGAGI (reference sequence). Trimming took 7 bases from V and 4 from J, leaving 11 bases between them. This CDR3 is CASTGWSNQPQHF. For the CDR3, the DNA is TGTGCCAGCACGGGATGGTCAAATCAGCCCCAGCATTTT.

This sequence joins TRBV28 and TRBJ1-6; unclear D gene. V was cut by 5 bases and J by 5 bases, with 13 bases left in between. Germline CDR1 is MDHEN and CDR2 is SYDVKM. The CDR3 spans 15 residues. The CDR3 is CASSPRGQNNSPLHF. For the CDR3, the DNA is TGTGCCAGCAGTCCCAGAGGCCAGAATAATTCACCCCTCCACTTT.

This clone was counted between two and nine times. The chain couples TRBV5-4 to TRBJ1-1; D gene ambiguous. This CDR3 contains 13 residues. Trimming stripped 4 bases from V and 4 bases from J, with 11 bases between. Germline loops: CDR1 SGHNT, CDR2 YYREEE (reference sequence). The CDR3 DNA is TGTGCCAGCAGCCACCAACACAGCACTGAAGCTTTCTTT. It codes for CASSHQHSTEAFF.

The rearrangement links TRBV15 to TRBJ1-5; D is possibly TRBD1 (5 bases). V lost 3 bases and J lost 1, with 13 bases in between. The germline CDR1 and CDR2 sequences are LNHNV and YYDKDF (reference sequence). The length of the CDR3 is 16 residues. The CDR3 coding sequence is TGTGCCACCAGCAGCCAGGGACGGAAAAGCAATCAGCCCCAGCATTTT. It specifies CATSSQGRKSNQPQHF.

The rearrangement links TRBV7-8 to TRBJ1-4; possibly TRBD1 for D (5 bases). Germline CDR1 is SGHVS and CDR2 is FQNEAQ. V shed 4 bases and J shed 6 bases, with 18 bases lying between them. The CDR3 is 16 residues long. CDR3 amino acids: CASSSAYRYPDEKLFF. CDR3 DNA: TGTGCCAGCAGCTCCGCTTACAGGTACCCGGATGAAAAACTGTTTTTT.

J is TRBJ2-3 and V is TRBV5-4; TRBD2 matches at 11 bases. CDR1 and CDR2 (germline): SGHNT, YYREEE (reference sequence). This CDR3 comprises 16 residues. The J segment lost 4 bases and the V segment lost 4 bases, leaving 8 bases of the junction unmatched. The CDR3 reads CASSPELAGVPDTQYF. For the CDR3, the DNA is TGTGCCAGCAGCCCTGAACTAGCGGGAGTCCCAGATACGCAGTATTTT.

The chain couples TRBV24-1 to TRBJ1-2, with 9 bases matching TRBD1. Germline CDR1 is KGHDR and CDR2 is SFDVKD. CDR3 length: 15 residues. V lost 2 bases to trimming and J lost 8 bases; unmatched junction nucleotides: 8. The CDR3 region is CATSDSGQGTRGYTF. In nucleotides, the CDR3 is TGTGCCACCAGTGATTCTGGACAGGGGACAAGGGGCTACACCTTC.

The V gene is TRBV19, the J gene TRBJ1-1; D perhaps matches TRBD1 (6 bases). The V end was cut by 4 bases, the J end by 1 base, with 7 bases between. Germline-derived CDR1 and CDR2 are LNHDA and SQIVND (reference sequence). The CDR3 covers 13 residues. The CDR3 here is CASSRTENTEAFF. The CDR3 DNA reads TGTGCCAGTAGTAGGACAGAGAACACTGAAGCTTTCTTT.